Listed here are 10 T cell receptor beta chains from one sample, sequenced in a study of T cells after yellow fever vaccination. One entry per CDR3 protein results from TCRdb running MiXCR on the 5' RACE reads. The sample lists hundreds of thousands of distinct CDR3 sequences, roughly an eighth occurring once. The specimen comprised CD4+ T cells sorted from PBMCs, sampled 15 days after the yellow fever booster vaccination. All receptors derive from a young man who received the YFV17D yellow fever vaccine.

The chain links TRBV7-9 to TRBJ1-1; tentatively, D is TRBD1 (5 bases). V lost 7 bases, J lost 1 base, and 16 bases lay in between. The germline gives CDR1 SEHNR, CDR2 FQNEAQ (reference sequence). The CDR3 extends over 15 amino acids. The CDR3 sequence: CASTLPQGGNTEAFF. The CDR3 DNA sequence: TGTGCCAGCACCCTACCCCAGGGTGGGAACACTGAAGCTTTCTTT.

V is TRBV5-6 and J is TRBJ2-7; D is possibly TRBD2 (6 bases). Trimming took 1 base from V and 2 from J, leaving 13 bases between them. Germline CDR1 is SGHDT and CDR2 is YYEEEE. CDR3 length: 15 amino acids. The DNA for the CDR3 is TGTGCCAGCAGCTTGTGGCAAGGAGGGACCTACGAGCAGTACGTC. Encoded protein: CASSLWQGGTYEQYV.

This clonotype was seen repeatedly, ten times or more. V is TRBV29-1 and J is TRBJ2-3; tentatively, D is TRBD1 (5 bases). The CDR3 contains 16 residues. V lost 7 bases to trimming and J lost 2 bases, with 22 bases between them. In germline, CDR1 is SQVTM, CDR2 ANQGSEA. The CDR3 nucleotides are TGCAGCGCCCAGGGCTACGGGTGGGATAACACAGATACGCAGTATTTT. This gives the protein CSAQGYGWDNTDTQYF.

The J gene is TRBJ2-2, the V gene TRBV12-3 or TRBV12-4, with 11 positions matching TRBD1. This CDR3 spans 16 amino acids. Trimming removed 7 bases from V and 3 bases from J; junction bases left unmatched: 7. CDR3 sequence: CASTIWTGGYTGELFF. The CDR3 bases are TGTGCCAGCACCATTTGGACAGGGGGCTACACCGGGGAGCTGTTTTTT.

The chain has TRBV9 and TRBJ2-3, with TRBD2 identical over 10 bases. The CDR3 is 15 amino acids. V trimming: 4 bases; J trimming: 5 bases; junction bases outside the gene matches: 7. The germline gives CDR1 SGDLS, CDR2 YYNGEE. In nucleotides, the CDR3 is TGTGCCAGCAGCTGGAGCGGGGGGGCCCGAGATACGCAGTATTTT. Its translation is CASSWSGGARDTQYF.

The sample holds many counts of this clonotype. The chain is built from TRBV7-9 and TRBJ1-6, with D unclear. CDR3 length: 12 amino acids. V was trimmed by 4 bases and J by 9 bases, leaving 7 bases between them. Germline lookup yields CDR1 SEHNR and CDR2 FQNEAQ (reference sequence). The CDR3 DNA follows: TGTGCCAGCAGCTCGGACCCTTCACCCCTCCACTTT. It is translated as CASSSDPSPLHF.

This clonotype came up many times. The chain has TRBV29-1 and TRBJ1-1; 7 nucleotides match TRBD1. The V gene end was trimmed by 1 base and the J gene end by 3 bases; junction bases not matched to a gene: 2. CDR1 and CDR2 (germline): SQVTM, ANQGSEA. This CDR3 is built from 13 residues. CDR3: CSVEGDSYTEAFF. For the CDR3, the DNA is TGCAGCGTTGAAGGGGACAGTTACACTGAAGCTTTCTTT.

This clonotype has a handful of counts. This chain uses TRBV6-6 with TRBJ2-7; 11 bases are shared with TRBD1. V shed 6 bases, J shed 7 bases, and the junction held 11 bases outside the gene matches. CDR1 is MNHNY, CDR2 SVGAGI, per germline (reference sequence). This CDR3 is 15 amino acids long. In DNA, the CDR3 is TGTGCCAGCAGCCCCTCCGGGACAGGGGGTCGGGAGCAGTACGTC. Its translation is CASSPSGTGGREQYV.

The chain links TRBV7-2 to TRBJ1-1; TRBD1 is a possible D gene (6 bases). V shed 6 bases and J shed 5 bases, with 16 bases lying between them. CDR1 is SGHTA, CDR2 FQGNSA, per germline. CDR3 size: 14 residues. CDR3 sequence (DNA): TGTGCCAGCAGTCGCCAGGGGCAGGGGACTGAAGCTTTCTTT. Amino acids: CASSRQGQGTEAFF.

This clonotype has ten or more counts. The J gene is TRBJ2-1, the V gene TRBV20-1; 8 nucleotides line up with TRBD1. The CDR3 has 15 residues. In germline, CDR1 is DFQATT, CDR2 SNEGSKA (reference sequence). Trimming cost V 6 bases and J 7 bases; bases outside gene matches: 14. CDR3 nucleotides: TGCAGTGCCTACCCGGACAGGGATGGTAAGAATGAGCAGTTCTTC. Translation: CSAYPDRDGKNEQFF.